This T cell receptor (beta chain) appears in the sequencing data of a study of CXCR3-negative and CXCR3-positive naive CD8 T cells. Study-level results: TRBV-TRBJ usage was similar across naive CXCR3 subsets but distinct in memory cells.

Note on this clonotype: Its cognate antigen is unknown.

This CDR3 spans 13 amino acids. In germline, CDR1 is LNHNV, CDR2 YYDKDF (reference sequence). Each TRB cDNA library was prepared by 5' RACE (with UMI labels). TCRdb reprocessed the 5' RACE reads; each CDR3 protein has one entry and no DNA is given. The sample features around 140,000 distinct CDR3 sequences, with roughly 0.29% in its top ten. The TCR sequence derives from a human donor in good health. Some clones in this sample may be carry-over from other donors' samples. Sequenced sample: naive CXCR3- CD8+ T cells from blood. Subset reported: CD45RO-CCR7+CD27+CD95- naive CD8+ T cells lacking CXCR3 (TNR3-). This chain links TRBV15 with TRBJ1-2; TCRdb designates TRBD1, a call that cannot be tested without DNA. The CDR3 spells CATSGPLNHGYTF.